These 8 T cell receptor beta chains were all obtained from the same sample, sequenced in a study of T-cell reconstitution after alpha-beta-depleted transplantation in children. The authors prepared the TCRbeta library with unique molecular identifiers. A single record per CDR3 protein comes from TCRdb applying MiXCR to the PCR reads. Counted here are around 240,000 distinct CDR3 sequences, around 9.7% occurring once; the ten biggest clones make up roughly 5.1%. The sequences come from PBMCs from the stem cell graft donor, collected from the stem cell graft. These TCRs come from a human donor who donated a stem cell graft to a child with SCID.

This clonotype showed up just a few times. This chain connects TRBV14 to TRBJ1-2; weak D call: TRBD1 (5 bases). The CDR3 is 13 residues long. V gave up 0 bases and J gave up 5 bases, with 7 bases separating them. Germline CDR1 and CDR2: SGHDN and FVKESK. The CDR3 nucleotides read TGTGCCAGCAGCCAAGATCCAGGGTATGGCTACACCTTC. This codes for CASSQDPGYGYTF.

This clonotype was counted many times. The chain uses TRBV6-5 and TRBJ2-1; no clear D gene. The CDR3 runs 12 residues. Germline V gene lookup returns CDR1 MNHEY and CDR2 SVGAGI. Between the trimmed V and J ends, which lost 5 bases and 8 bases, there was a span of 10 bases. The CDR3 sequence is CASSPQVDEQFF. The CDR3 DNA sequence: TGTGCCAGCAGTCCCCAGGTGGATGAGCAGTTCTTC.

This clonotype came up many times. This chain uses TRBV20-1 with TRBJ2-7; D remains ambiguous. Germline values: CDR1 DFQATT, CDR2 SNEGSKA (reference sequence). V lost 0 bases and J 1 base, leaving 10 bases between the germline ends. The CDR3 contains 14 residues. CDR3 sequence reads: CSARDQGRSYEQYF. In DNA, the CDR3 is TGCAGTGCTAGAGACCAAGGTCGGTCCTACGAGCAGTACTTC.

There are many counts of this clonotype. The chain joins TRBV29-1 to TRBJ1-1, with a tentative D call TRBD1 (5 bases). Germline V gene lookup returns CDR1 SQVTM and CDR2 ANQGSEA. V was cut by 7 bases and J by 4 bases, with 13 bases left in between. The CDR3 is 12 residues long. DNA for the CDR3: TGCAGCGGTCACAGGAGTGGCACTGAAGCTTTCTTT. This sequence encodes CSGHRSGTEAFF.

The sample holds many counts of this clonotype. The rearrangement joins TRBV12-3 or TRBV12-4 to TRBJ1-1; D may be TRBD1 (6 bases). The CDR3 length is 17 residues. V was shortened by 3 bases and J by 5 bases, with 22 bases between the two germline ends. The CDR3 protein is CASSFRFPGAGGTEAFF. DNA of the CDR3: TGTGCCAGCAGTTTTAGGTTTCCGGGGGCTGGGGGAACTGAAGCTTTCTTT.

The sample holds a few counts of this clonotype. The rearrangement links TRBV7-9 to TRBJ1-1; no firm D call. Between the trimmed V and J ends, which lost 6 bases and 0 bases, there was a span of 11 bases. This CDR3 is built from 14 residues. Germline loops: CDR1 SEHNR, CDR2 FQNEAQ (reference sequence). The chain's CDR3 is CASSVPPMNTEAFF. Here the CDR3 DNA reads TGTGCCAGCAGTGTGCCGCCGATGAACACTGAAGCTTTCTTT.

This clonotype appeared a few times. The CDR3 DNA reads TGTGCCAGCAGCAGTGCCGGGTCCACCTACGAGCAGTACTTC. Encoded protein: CASSSAGSTYEQYF. This rearrangement joins TRBV7-6 to TRBJ2-7; D call uncertain. CDR3 length equals 14 residues. The germline CDR1 and CDR2 sequences are SGHVS and FNYEAQ. With 5 bases removed from V and 2 bases from J, the gap between germline ends came to 13 bases.

The gene calls are TRBV19 and TRBJ1-2, with a tentative D call TRBD1 (6 bases). Germline lookup yields CDR1 LNHDA and CDR2 SQIVND (reference sequence). The CDR3 is made up of 14 amino acids. Trimming shortened V by 6 bases and J by 4 bases, and 15 bases separated the two germline ends. This CDR3 reads CASSPIQGSYGYTF. The DNA for the CDR3 is TGTGCCAGTAGCCCTATACAGGGTTCCTATGGCTACACCTTC.